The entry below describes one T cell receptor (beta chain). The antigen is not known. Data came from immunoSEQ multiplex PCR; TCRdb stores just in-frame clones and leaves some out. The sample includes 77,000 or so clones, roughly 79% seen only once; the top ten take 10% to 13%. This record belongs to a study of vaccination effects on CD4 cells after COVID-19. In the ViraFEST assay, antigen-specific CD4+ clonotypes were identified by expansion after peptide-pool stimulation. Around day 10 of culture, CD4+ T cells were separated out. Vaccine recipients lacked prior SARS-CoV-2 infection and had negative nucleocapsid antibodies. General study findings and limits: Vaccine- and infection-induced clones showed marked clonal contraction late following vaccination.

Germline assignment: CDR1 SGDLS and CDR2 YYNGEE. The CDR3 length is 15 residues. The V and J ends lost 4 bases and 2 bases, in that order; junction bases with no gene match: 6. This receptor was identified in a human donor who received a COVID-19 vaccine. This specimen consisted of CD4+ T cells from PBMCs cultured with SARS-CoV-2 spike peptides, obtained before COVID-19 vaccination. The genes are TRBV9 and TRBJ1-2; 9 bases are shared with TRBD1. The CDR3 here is CASSLQTGGNYGYTF. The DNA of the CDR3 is TGTGCCAGCAGCCTTCAGACAGGGGGGAACTATGGCTACACCTTC. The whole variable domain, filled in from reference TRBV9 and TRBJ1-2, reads DSGVTQTPKHLITATGQRVTLRCSPRSGDLSVYWYQQSLDQGLQFLIQYYNGEERAKGNILERFSAQQFPDLHSELNLSSLELGDSALYFCASSLQTGGNYGYTFGSGTRLTVV.